This T cell receptor (beta chain) was sequenced in a study of cytomegalovirus exposure and HLA in healthy donors (TCRdb year 2017). At the level of the whole study: According to an earlier analysis of 450 to 650 of the donors, roughly 180 million T cells yielded over 100 million unique TCR beta sequences and more than 250 Gb of sequence data. Roughly 320 gigabases of sequencing data and 75 million to 85 million unique TCR sequences made up an early release that covered fewer than 650 HLA-typed donors. Of the roughly 390 genotyped donors, about 80% fell in the genetic ancestry cluster associated with self-reported Caucasian donors. The study aimed to test whether signatures of past pathogen exposure could be identified by cataloging public T cell receptors. The study used immunosequencing to profile the T cell repertoires of about 670 subjects and linked those repertoires to cytomegalovirus serostatus. Along with the roughly 670-subject first cohort, a separate validation cohort of approximately 110 different subjects was used. High-throughput TCR immunosequencing, statistical association of individual TCRs with disease status, and machine learning were combined to predict cytomegalovirus infection status. A later analysis re-examined previously published TCR beta repertoires from 610 or so donors and added high-resolution HLA genotyping to investigate patterns of TCR occurrence. Rather than drawing on any new phenotypic data, the later analysis identified candidate immune exposures from TCR beta sequences and the way those sequences occurred across donors. In an earlier analysis of more than 550 of the donors, high-throughput TCR beta sequencing was used to judge whether each TCR beta V gene segment behaved as functional or pseudogenic. Donor age, sex, ethnicity and CMV serostatus were compiled alongside the repertoire data. A later genetic analysis took genome-wide SNP genotypes for about three fifths of the roughly 700 donors and used that subset as a discovery cohort. Every repertoire in the discovery cohort had been generated on one and the same sequencing platform. HLA typing covered class I and class II loci at four-digit resolution. The number of typed donors differed by locus: 629-630 for A, B, C, DRB1 and DQB1; approximately 520 for DQA1; approximately 610 for DPA1; and approximately 450 for DPB1. Five DR-DQ haplotypes were treated as single units for association and clustering because of strong linkage in the cohort. On average, 235,054 unique TCR beta nucleotide sequences were sequenced per donor among 300 to 500 genotyped donors of the cohort, with roughly 18% of those sequences being non-productive.

On the study overall, not on this receptor specifically: For the cohort, immune exposure information was limited to CMV serostatus. The earlier analysis of some 540 of the donors excluded about 16 rarely observed V segments, including chromosome 9 orphons, because counts were too low. The sequencing pipeline was judged likely to have produced a cluster of highly shared sequence variants as a technical artifact. A later analysis found that HLA-associated TCR beta chains were more clonally expanded and had lower generation probabilities than equally common non-associated chains. Most TCR sequences were observed very rarely across donors, whereas some public TCRs were present in many individuals. Only TCR beta chains were sequenced in this cohort, and the absence of alpha or paired-chain data limited detectable features. In a later analysis, several top co-occurrence clusters were reported to appear linked to parvovirus B19, influenza, CMV and Epstein-Barr virus. The authors suggested that the approach could potentially be extended to other disease states and immunological phenotypes. In a later genetic analysis, a missense DCLRE1C variant was associated with V-gene and J-gene trimming of TCR beta chains, and the association was replicated in an independent cohort. When HLA alleles, especially DR and DQ, strongly co-occurred, attributing TCR associations to individual alleles was difficult. In a later analysis, 16,951 TCR beta sequences were associated with specific HLA alleles at a false discovery rate of 0.05. According to a later analysis, TCR association rates differed among HLA loci, with DRB1 alleles showing the most associated TCRs and HLA-C alleles showing the fewest. Because the 87-base-pair reads could not distinguish some IMGT-functional V segments, including TRBV6-2 and TRBV6-3, those segments were excluded. Cytomegalovirus status was reported to be diagnosed by the classifier with high specificity and sensitivity in both the original and validation cohorts. The study gave a list of about 170 TCR beta chains associated with cytomegalovirus. In a later genetic analysis, fewer N-insertions in productive TCRs were reported among donors in an Asian-associated ancestry cluster than the roughly 700-donor mean. Correlated functional status among segregating V segments might reflect linkage disequilibrium, but an unknown experimental factor could not be ruled out. A later analysis found that most CMV-associated TCR beta chains appeared HLA-restricted, with HLA associations seemingly driven largely by CMV exposure. Broadly in line with IMGT annotations, most TCR beta V segments showed up in productive rearrangements about 87% or about 30% of the time in an earlier analysis of several hundred of the donors. HLA typing was unavailable for some donors at each locus, so association tests used only the typed subset. A further reported finding was that TCR beta sequences accurately predicted the HLA-A and HLA-B alleles for most subjects in the first cohort. A few of the identified cytomegalovirus-associated TCR beta chains were confirmed in vitro to be specific for cytomegalovirus antigens. Roughly uniform sequencing depth across donors was assumed in presence/absence analyses, although this assumption may not hold.

The cohort consisted of some 670 healthy bone marrow donors. At the time of sampling, every cohort member was nominally healthy, though immune exposures that went unrecorded were likely present. The donor tested CMV seropositive and was one of the 289 seropositive cohort members. A peripheral blood sample was collected from each donor, and TCR beta sequencing was performed on peripheral blood mononuclear cells. The Qiagen DNeasy Blood Extraction Kit was used to extract genomic DNA from the blood cell samples. Concerning this clone itself: The antigen it binds to is not known. No much larger clonotype is one base removed from it; base qualities were not supplied.

CDR3 length: 14 amino acids, cysteine to phenylalanine. Only the CDR3 DNA stays, 42 bases, in frame from base 1. The junction carries 9 bases between V and J, which are trimmed by 2 bases and 4 bases respectively. Per the germline V gene, SGHVS is the CDR1 and FQNEAQ is the CDR2. Library generation was performed with the immunoSEQ multiplex PCR assay. The multiplex PCR relied on a mix of 60 forward primers for TCR Vbeta segments and 13 reverse primers for TCR Jbeta segments. The CDR3 region of rearranged TCR beta genes was amplified from genomic DNA with a multiplex PCR assay. The amplified TCR beta libraries were sequenced on the Illumina HiSeq System as 87-base-pair reads. From the authors' description of their analysis: A later analysis counted approximately 76 million unique TCR beta chains across the 600 to 850 repertoires, and some 11 million of these chains were shared by at least two donors. A nearest-neighbor algorithm error-corrected the raw reads and collapsed the reads into unique sequences, merging closely related sequences to remove PCR and sequencing errors. V, D and J gene segments were assigned by aligning CDR3 sequences to IMGT reference sequences. Each retained sequence needed at least a six-nucleotide match to both a V gene segment and a J gene segment. A rearrangement was called productive if the CDR3 had no stop codons and remained in frame with V and J, and every other rearrangement was called non-productive. CDR3 was defined by IMGT convention, running from the second conserved V-encoded cysteine to the conserved J-encoded phenylalanine. In an earlier analysis of around 640 of the donors, sequences lacking an unambiguous match to a single V gene segment were excluded. An earlier analysis of 550 to 650 of the donors classified V segments as functional when productive rearrangements were above 56.7% and as segregating when the standard deviation between donors was above 5%. A statistical classification framework was developed to diagnose cytomegalovirus status using the catalog of TCR beta chain sequences. A later analysis assigned V and J genes by comparing TCR nucleotide sequences with IMGT/GENE-DB human TR gene sequences. A later analysis assigned CDR3 sequences and most-parsimonious VDJ recombination scenarios with the TCRdist pipeline. In a later analysis, each TCR beta chain was defined by its CDR3 amino acid sequence together with its V-gene family, and reads without a unique V-gene family were excluded. A later analysis removed 592 highly shared, low-generation-probability nucleotide sequences to deal with suspected cross-contamination and a sequencing artifact. For each public chain, a later analysis derived a clonal expansion index from normalized ranks of inferred template counts within each repertoire. In a later analysis, generation probabilities were computed with a VDJ recombination model fitted to out-of-frame rearrangements, and the resulting probabilities were checked against IGoR. Hypergeometric tests were used in a later analysis to score TCR-TCR, TCR-HLA and TCR-CMV co-occurrence, with a repertoire-size bias correction applied to the TCR pairs. False discovery rates were estimated in a later analysis by permuting HLA or CMV assignments 20 times. In a later analysis, co-occurring TCRs were grouped with DBSCAN, and TCRdist sequence similarity was added when clustering was performed within HLA-allele-positive subsets. Repertoires with fewer than 30,000 or more than 120,000 public chains, plus five repertoires with anomalous nucleotide sharing, were excluded from co-occurrence clustering. TCRdb stores this immuneACCESS table with in-frame sequences only. Part of the clones is absent; in the studies checked, under half of the shortfall reflects unresolved V genes, and no reason is known for the rest. The V and J calls and clone size were taken over from that table, and D and trimming were inferred from the DNA. The sample table contains over 150,000 clones; only one count was recorded for approximately 85% of them. Roughly 5.2% of the sample belongs to the ten largest clones.

Input material: PBMCs. This chain is built from TRBV7-8 and TRBJ2-1; 5 matching bases give a weak D call of TRBD1. This clonotype was obtained from a girl aged 5-17 years in good health and CMV-seropositive. At the DNA level, the sequence is TGTGCCAGCAGCTTATTTGACAGTTACAATGAGCAGTTCTTC. Its translation is CASSLFDSYNEQFF.